This T cell receptor beta chain comes out of a study of T-cell memory formation after mild COVID-19. Remarks on this clonotype: What it binds is not known.

Study-wide findings and caveats: Within pre-infection memory, some responding clones were found, suggesting cross-reactive memory joined. Contracting clones localized mainly to CM and EM when CD4+ and mainly to EMRA when CD8+.

Germline V lookup: CDR1 LGHNA, CDR2 YNFKEQ. The V and J ends lost 2 bases and 0 bases respectively, with 6 bases between them. The CDR3 length is 14 residues. TCRdb re-called the 5' RACE reads with MiXCR, one entry per CDR3 protein. This sample has some 120,000 distinct CDR3 sequences, with about 16% found just once. Sequences were obtained from PBMCs or a T cell subset sorted from them (not recorded which). The sequence was obtained from an adult woman who had mild COVID-19 (a few samples of this study predate the infection). Cell type and time point are not known. The V and J genes are TRBV4-2 and TRBJ2-3; D gene ambiguous. Here the CDR3 DNA reads TGTGCCAGCAGCCAATCGTCTAGCACAGATACGCAGTATTTT. This translates into CASSQSSSTDTQYF.